This T cell receptor beta chain derives from a study of blood T cell repertoires in COVID-19. Study details: The cDNA or gDNA used as material had been derived from T cells, B-cell-depleted T cells, or PBMCs.

Profiling relied on immunoSEQ multiplex PCR, and the TCRdb table lists in-frame clones only, not all of them. This table has approximately 220,000 clones, around 83% appearing once. This CDR3 has 16 residues. The J segment lost 4 bases and the V segment lost 5 bases, leaving 9 bases of the junction unmatched. Per germline, CDR1 SNHLY and CDR2 FYNNEI. The material sequenced was PBMCs or T cells enriched from blood (not recorded which). V gene TRBV2 combines with J gene TRBJ2-2, with TRBD2 identical over 8 bases. This receptor was obtained from a middle-aged woman with acute COVID-19. DNA of the CDR3: TGTGCCAGCAGTCTACGGGGACTAGTGATCACCGGGGAGCTGTTTTTT. Its protein is CASSLRGLVITGELFF.